The 5 T cell receptor beta chains listed next were all sequenced from one sample in a study of human T cells and chemical hapten exposure. Time point here: patch test 3, about 24 weeks after DPC sensitization. Treatment described: therapeutic diphenylcyclopropenone sensitization with weekly scalp DPC. TCRdb called the RACE reads again in MiXCR, with one record for every CDR3 protein. The sample includes 150,000 to 200,000 distinct CDR3 sequences, roughly 26% seen only once; the top ten take roughly 2%. The sequenced sample was whole blood, obtained in connection with sensitization to the hapten diphenylcyclopropenone (DPC). The receptors originated from a woman aged 18-29 years with alopecia areata. Some clones in this sample may be carry-over from other donors' samples.

This clonotype came up a few times. The chain couples TRBV29-1 to TRBJ2-7; possible D gene TRBD1, 6 bases. CDR3 length: 13 residues. The V gene's germline CDR1 is SQVTM and CDR2 ANQGSEA. Deletions cut 4 bases from V and 1 base from J, with 11 bases between. The CDR3 loop reads CSVAPGTSYEQYF. CDR3 nucleotides: TGCAGCGTTGCCCCGGGGACATCCTACGAGCAGTACTTC.

V usage is TRBV6-5 and J usage is TRBJ1-5, with D possibly matching TRBD1 (6 bases). V was trimmed by 0 bases and J by 7 bases, leaving 13 bases between them. Germline CDR1 and CDR2: MNHEY and SVGAGI. CDR3 length equals 15 residues. The DNA for the CDR3 is TGTGCCAGCAGTTACTCGAGGGTTCAGGGGCAGCCCCAGCATTTT. Translated: CASSYSRVQGQPQHF.

The chain has TRBV7-2 and TRBJ2-1; perhaps TRBD2 as D (5 bases). Deletions cut 1 base from V and 6 bases from J, with 13 bases between. The CDR3 covers 15 residues. Germline V gene sequence: CDR1 SGHTA, CDR2 FQGNSA. The CDR3 DNA follows: TGTGCCAGCAGCTTAGTTGGGCGGGCTAGCAATGAGCAGTTCTTC. Protein product: CASSLVGRASNEQFF.

This chain uses TRBV12-3 or TRBV12-4 with TRBJ2-7, with TRBD2 matching 13 bases. The V segment lost 5 bases and the J segment 6 bases; nucleotides outside the gene matches: 10. There are 16 residues in the CDR3. CDR3 sequence: CASSTDPGLAGAEQYF. Written as DNA, the CDR3 is TGTGCCAGCAGTACGGACCCCGGACTAGCGGGAGCCGAGCAGTACTTC.

This clonotype was observed a few times. The chain joins TRBV5-1 to TRBJ1-1; D not certain. The CDR3 is 12 amino acids. Germline V lookup: CDR1 SGHRS, CDR2 YFSETQ. V was pared by 5 bases and J by 6 bases, with 11 bases between. DNA of the CDR3: TGCGCCAGCAGAATGAACTTGGCTGAAGCTTTCTTT. Amino acids: CASRMNLAEAFF.